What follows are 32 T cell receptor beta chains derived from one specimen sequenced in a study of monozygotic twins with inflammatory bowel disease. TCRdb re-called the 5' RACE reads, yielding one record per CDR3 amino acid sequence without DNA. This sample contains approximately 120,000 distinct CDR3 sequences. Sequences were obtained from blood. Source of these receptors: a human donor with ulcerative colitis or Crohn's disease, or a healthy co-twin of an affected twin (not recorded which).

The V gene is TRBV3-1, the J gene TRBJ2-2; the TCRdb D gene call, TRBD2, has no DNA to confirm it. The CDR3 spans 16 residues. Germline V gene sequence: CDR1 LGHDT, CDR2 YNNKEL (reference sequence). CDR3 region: CASSQGDSLNTGELFF.

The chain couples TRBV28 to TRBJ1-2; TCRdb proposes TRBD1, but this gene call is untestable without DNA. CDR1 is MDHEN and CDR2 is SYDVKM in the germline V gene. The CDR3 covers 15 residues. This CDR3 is CASSSQAGGRIGYTF.

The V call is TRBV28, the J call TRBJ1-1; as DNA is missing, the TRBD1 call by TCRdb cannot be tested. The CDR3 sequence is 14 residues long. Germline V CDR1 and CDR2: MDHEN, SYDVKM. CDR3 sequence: CASSFLTGYTEAFF.

This CDR3 reads CASSQELGEPYGYTF. V is TRBV14 and J is TRBJ1-2. Germline V gene data show CDR1 as SGHDN and CDR2 as FVKESK. The CDR3 covers 15 residues.

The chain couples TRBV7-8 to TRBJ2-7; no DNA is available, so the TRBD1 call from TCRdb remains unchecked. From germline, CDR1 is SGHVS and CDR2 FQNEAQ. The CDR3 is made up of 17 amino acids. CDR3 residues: CASSLALGQGDSYEQYF. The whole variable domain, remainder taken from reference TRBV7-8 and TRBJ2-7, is GAGVSQSPRYKVAKRGQDVALRCDPISGHVSLFWYQQALGQGPEFLTYFQNEAQLDKSGLPSDRFFAERPEGSVSTLKIQRTQQEDSAVYLCASSLALGQGDSYEQYFGPGTRLTVT.

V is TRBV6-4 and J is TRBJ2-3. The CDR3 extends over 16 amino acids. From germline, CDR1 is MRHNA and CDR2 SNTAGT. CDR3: CASSDSGQTDTDTQYF.

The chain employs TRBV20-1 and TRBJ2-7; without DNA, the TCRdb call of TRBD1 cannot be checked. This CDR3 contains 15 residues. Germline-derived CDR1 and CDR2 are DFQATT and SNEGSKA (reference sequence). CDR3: CSAPPDRGRRYEQYF.

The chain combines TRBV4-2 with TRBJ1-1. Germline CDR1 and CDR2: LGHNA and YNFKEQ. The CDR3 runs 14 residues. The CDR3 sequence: CASSQDLGGTEAFF.

Here the CDR3 reads CASSSRGVPNGYTF. V usage is TRBV7-2 and J usage is TRBJ1-2; TCRdb selects TRBD1, and the lack of DNA leaves this call unchecked. Germline lookup yields CDR1 SGHTA and CDR2 FQGNSA. The length of the CDR3 is 14 residues. The full variable domain, in which reference TRBV7-2 and TRBJ1-2 provide the parts outside the CDR3, is GAGVSQSPSNKVTEKGKDVELRCDPISGHTALYWYRQSLGQGLEFLIYFQGNSAPDKSGLPSDRFSAERTGGSVSTLTIQRTQQEDSAVYLCASSSRGVPNGYTFGSGTRLTVV.

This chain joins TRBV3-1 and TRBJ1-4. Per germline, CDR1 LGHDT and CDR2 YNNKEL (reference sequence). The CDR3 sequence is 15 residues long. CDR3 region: CASSQSFATNEKLFF.

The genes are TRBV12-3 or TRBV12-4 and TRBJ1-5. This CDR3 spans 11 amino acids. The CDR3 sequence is CVRSSNQPQHF.

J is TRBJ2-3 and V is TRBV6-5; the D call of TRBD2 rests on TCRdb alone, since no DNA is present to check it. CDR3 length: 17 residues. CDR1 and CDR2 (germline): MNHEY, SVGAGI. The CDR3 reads CASSYGTSGTSTDTQYF.

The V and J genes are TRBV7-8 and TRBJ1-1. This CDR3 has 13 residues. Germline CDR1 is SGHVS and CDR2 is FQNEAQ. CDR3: CASSLAVKGRAFF.

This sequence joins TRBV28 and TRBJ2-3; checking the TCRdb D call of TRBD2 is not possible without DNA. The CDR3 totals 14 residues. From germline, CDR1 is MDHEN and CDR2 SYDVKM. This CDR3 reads CASSLGGDTDTQYF.

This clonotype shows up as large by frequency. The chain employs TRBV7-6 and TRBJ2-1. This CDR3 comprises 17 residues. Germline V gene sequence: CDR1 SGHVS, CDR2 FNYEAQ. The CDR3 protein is CASSLVVGTFVYNEQFF.

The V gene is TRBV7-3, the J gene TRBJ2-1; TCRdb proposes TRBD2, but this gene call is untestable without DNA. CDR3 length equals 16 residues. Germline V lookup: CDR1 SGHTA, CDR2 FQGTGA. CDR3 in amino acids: CASSLTSGREFDEQFF.

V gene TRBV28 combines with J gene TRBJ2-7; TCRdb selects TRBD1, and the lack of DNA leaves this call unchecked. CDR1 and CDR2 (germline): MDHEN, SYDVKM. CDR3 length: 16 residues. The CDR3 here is CASRPGRTWGSYEQYF.

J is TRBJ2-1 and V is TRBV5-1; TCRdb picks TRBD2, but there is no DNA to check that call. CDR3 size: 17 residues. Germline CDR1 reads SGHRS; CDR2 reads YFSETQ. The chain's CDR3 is CASSLDPTSAVPNEQFF.

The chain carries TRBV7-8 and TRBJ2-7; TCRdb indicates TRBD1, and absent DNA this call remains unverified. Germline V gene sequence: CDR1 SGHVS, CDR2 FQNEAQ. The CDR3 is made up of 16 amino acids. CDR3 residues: CASSYAGQGIMIEQYF.

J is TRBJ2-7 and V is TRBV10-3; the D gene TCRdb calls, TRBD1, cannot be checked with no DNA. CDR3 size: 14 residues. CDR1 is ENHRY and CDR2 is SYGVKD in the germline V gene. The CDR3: CAIRAGTATYEQYF.

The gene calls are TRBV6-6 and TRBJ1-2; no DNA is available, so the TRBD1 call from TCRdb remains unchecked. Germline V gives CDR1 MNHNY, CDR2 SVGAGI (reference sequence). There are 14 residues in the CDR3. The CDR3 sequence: CASSYDWTAYGYTF.

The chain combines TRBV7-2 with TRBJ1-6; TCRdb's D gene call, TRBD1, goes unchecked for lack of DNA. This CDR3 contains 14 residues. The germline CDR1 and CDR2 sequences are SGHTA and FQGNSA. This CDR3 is CASSITGSWSPLHF.

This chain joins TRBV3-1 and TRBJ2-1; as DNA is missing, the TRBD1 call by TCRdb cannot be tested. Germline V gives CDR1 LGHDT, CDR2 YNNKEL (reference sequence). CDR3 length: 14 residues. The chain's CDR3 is CASTKRGGYNEQFF.

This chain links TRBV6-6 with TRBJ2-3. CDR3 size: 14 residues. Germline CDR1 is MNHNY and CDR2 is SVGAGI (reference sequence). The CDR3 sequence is CASSYPGPSDTQYF.

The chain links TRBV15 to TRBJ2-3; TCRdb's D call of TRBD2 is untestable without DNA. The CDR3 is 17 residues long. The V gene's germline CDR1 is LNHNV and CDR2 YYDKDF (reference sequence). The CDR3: CATSGAASLASTDTQYF.

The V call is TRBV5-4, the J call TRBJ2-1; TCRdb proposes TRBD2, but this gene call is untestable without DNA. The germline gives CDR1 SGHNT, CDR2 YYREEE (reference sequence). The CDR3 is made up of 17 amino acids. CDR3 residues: CASSPSFPGPELREQFF.

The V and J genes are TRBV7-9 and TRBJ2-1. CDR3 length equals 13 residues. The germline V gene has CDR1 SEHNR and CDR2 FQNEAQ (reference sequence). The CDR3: CASSLPTYNEQFF.

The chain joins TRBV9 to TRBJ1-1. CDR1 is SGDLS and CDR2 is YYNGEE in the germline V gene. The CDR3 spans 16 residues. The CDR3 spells CASSVGLGYMNTEAFF.

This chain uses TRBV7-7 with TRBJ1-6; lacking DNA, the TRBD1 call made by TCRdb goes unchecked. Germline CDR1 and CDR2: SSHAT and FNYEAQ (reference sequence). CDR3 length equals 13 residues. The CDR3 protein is CASSEHRGWPLHF. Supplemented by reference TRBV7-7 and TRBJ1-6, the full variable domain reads GAGVSQSPRYKVTKRGQDVTLRCDPISSHATLYWYQQALGQGPEFLTYFNYEAQPDKSGLPSDRFSAERPEGSISTLTIQRTEQRDSAMYRCASSEHRGWPLHFGNGTRLTVT.

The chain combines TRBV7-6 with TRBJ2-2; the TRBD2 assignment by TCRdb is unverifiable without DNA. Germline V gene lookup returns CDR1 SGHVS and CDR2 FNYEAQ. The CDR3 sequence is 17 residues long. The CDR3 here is CASSLGRASGPTGELFF.

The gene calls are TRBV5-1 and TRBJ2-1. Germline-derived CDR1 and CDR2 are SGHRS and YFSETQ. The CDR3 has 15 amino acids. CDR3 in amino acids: CASSFDSSSYNEQFF.

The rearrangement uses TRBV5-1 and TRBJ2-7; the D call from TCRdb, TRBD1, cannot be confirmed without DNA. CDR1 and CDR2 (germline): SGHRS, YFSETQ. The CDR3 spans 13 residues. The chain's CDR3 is CASSHAGQDEQYF.